This is a list of T cell receptor beta chains from one sample in a study of blood T cell repertoires in COVID-19. Some clones are missing from TCRdb's copy, which holds only in-frame ones; the method was immunoSEQ multiplex PCR. The repertoire includes 150,000 to 200,000 clones, approximately 90% of them detected once, and approximately 4% sits in the top ten. Sample: peripheral blood. The receptor set was obtained from a human donor in a cohort sampled during active COVID-19. Both conserved end residues are part of each CDR3. Each record gives: J gene, D gene, V gene, clone size, CDR3 protein, CDR3 DNA. D genes are given only for firm matches. A clone size is listed for some rows: how often the clone was seen (once, few, many), or a class if it is expanded.

j_gene: TRBJ1-2
d_gene: -
v_gene: TRBV7-9
abundance: few
CDR3aa: CASSSEGTTYGYTF
CDR3nt: TGTGCCAGCAGCTCGGAGGGAACCACCTATGGCTACACCTTC

j_gene: TRBJ2-5
d_gene: TRBD1
v_gene: TRBV6-6
abundance: once
CDR3aa: CASSPTRDRVSSKISFGRFETQYF
CDR3nt: TGTGCCAGCAGTCCGACCCGGGACAGGGTTTCTAGTAAGATCTCTTTCGGGCGGTTCGAGACCCAGTACTTC

j_gene: TRBJ2-1
d_gene: TRBD1
v_gene: TRBV9
abundance: -
CDR3aa: CASSTYRDRGYNEQFF
CDR3nt: TGTGCCAGCAGCACCTACCGGGACAGGGGTTACAATGAGCAGTTCTTC

j_gene: TRBJ2-7
d_gene: TRBD1
v_gene: TRBV10-3
abundance: -
CDR3aa: CATYGTAKPGSYEQYF
CDR3nt: TGTGCCACCTATGGGACAGCGAAACCTGGCTCCTACGAGCAGTACTTC

j_gene: TRBJ1-2
d_gene: -
v_gene: TRBV28
abundance: -
CDR3aa: CASSYGAGYTF
CDR3nt: TGTGCCAGCAGTTATGGGGCCGGCTACACCTTC

j_gene: TRBJ2-1
d_gene: TRBD2
v_gene: TRBV6-6
abundance: -
CDR3aa: CASSRDRDYYNEQFF
CDR3nt: TGTGCCAGCAGCAGGGACCGGGACTACTACAATGAGCAGTTCTTC

j_gene: TRBJ1-5
d_gene: TRBD1
v_gene: TRBV6-2/TRBV6-3
abundance: -
CDR3aa: CASSYTTGFGNQPQHF
CDR3nt: TGTGCCAGCAGTTACACGACAGGGTTCGGCAATCAGCCCCAGCATTTT

j_gene: TRBJ2-3
d_gene: TRBD1
v_gene: TRBV6-8
abundance: once
CDR3aa: CASSWTGRGDTQYF
CDR3nt: TGTGCCAGCAGTTGGACAGGCCGAGGAGATACGCAGTATTTT

j_gene: TRBJ2-3
d_gene: TRBD2
v_gene: TRBV5-6
abundance: -
CDR3aa: CASSNGLVKADTQYF
CDR3nt: TGTGCCAGCAGCAACGGACTAGTAAAGGCAGATACGCAGTATTTT

j_gene: TRBJ2-4
d_gene: TRBD2
v_gene: TRBV5-6
abundance: -
CDR3aa: CASSLAAGGQKNIQYF
CDR3nt: TGTGCCAGCAGCTTGGCGGCGGGGGGGCAAAAAAACATTCAGTACTTC

j_gene: TRBJ2-4
d_gene: -
v_gene: TRBV6-2/TRBV6-3
abundance: -
CDR3aa: CASSKGLGGSAKNIQYF
CDR3nt: TGTGCCAGCAGTAAAGGTCTCGGCGGGTCTGCCAAAAACATTCAGTACTTC

j_gene: TRBJ1-5
d_gene: -
v_gene: TRBV28
abundance: -
CDR3aa: CASSLFVRQHNQPQHF
CDR3nt: TGTGCCAGCAGTTTATTCGTACGACAGCACAATCAGCCCCAGCATTTT

j_gene: TRBJ2-1
d_gene: TRBD1
v_gene: TRBV3-1/TRBV3-2
abundance: -
CDR3aa: CASSQNPGQVNNEQFF
CDR3nt: TGTGCCAGCAGCCAAAACCCGGGACAGGTGAACAATGAGCAGTTCTTC

j_gene: TRBJ2-1
d_gene: TRBD1
v_gene: TRBV19
abundance: -
CDR3aa: CASSTIPQDRGYNEQFF
CDR3nt: TGTGCCAGTAGTACGATACCCCAGGACAGGGGCTACAATGAGCAGTTCTTC

j_gene: TRBJ2-5
d_gene: TRBD1
v_gene: TRBV5-4
abundance: once
CDR3aa: CASGPGDRNEETQYF
CDR3nt: TGTGCCAGCGGGCCCGGGGACAGAAATGAAGAGACCCAGTACTTC

j_gene: TRBJ2-3
d_gene: TRBD1
v_gene: TRBV10-3
abundance: -
CDR3aa: CAIGTGRLTDTQYF
CDR3nt: TGTGCCATCGGGACAGGGAGACTCACAGATACGCAGTATTTT

j_gene: TRBJ2-1
d_gene: -
v_gene: TRBV11-2
abundance: -
CDR3aa: CASSLVGLAQYNEQFF
CDR3nt: TGTGCCAGCAGCTTAGTAGGGCTAGCGCAGTACAATGAGCAGTTCTTC

j_gene: TRBJ2-7
d_gene: -
v_gene: TRBV4-3
abundance: -
CDR3aa: CASSHSRRGLYEQYF
CDR3nt: TGCGCCAGCAGCCACTCGCGGAGGGGGCTCTACGAGCAGTACTTC

j_gene: TRBJ2-7
d_gene: TRBD1
v_gene: TRBV23-1
abundance: -
CDR3aa: CASSQLLGQGNEQYF
CDR3nt: TGCGCCAGCAGTCAACTGTTGGGACAGGGCAACGAGCAGTACTTC

j_gene: TRBJ2-7
d_gene: -
v_gene: TRBV3-1/TRBV3-2
abundance: -
CDR3aa: CASSQGQGRGNEQYF
CDR3nt: TGTGCCAGCAGCCAAGGACAGGGCCGGGGGAACGAGCAGTACTTC

j_gene: TRBJ2-6
d_gene: -
v_gene: TRBV30
abundance: -
CDR3aa: CAWRRSSLLSGANVLTF
CDR3nt: TGTGCCTGGAGAAGGAGTAGCCTCTTATCTGGGGCCAACGTCCTGACTTTC

j_gene: TRBJ1-6
d_gene: TRBD1
v_gene: TRBV15
abundance: -
CDR3aa: CATSRDLSDRGNSPLHF
CDR3nt: TGTGCCACCAGCAGAGATCTTTCGGACAGGGGTAATTCACCCCTCCACTTT